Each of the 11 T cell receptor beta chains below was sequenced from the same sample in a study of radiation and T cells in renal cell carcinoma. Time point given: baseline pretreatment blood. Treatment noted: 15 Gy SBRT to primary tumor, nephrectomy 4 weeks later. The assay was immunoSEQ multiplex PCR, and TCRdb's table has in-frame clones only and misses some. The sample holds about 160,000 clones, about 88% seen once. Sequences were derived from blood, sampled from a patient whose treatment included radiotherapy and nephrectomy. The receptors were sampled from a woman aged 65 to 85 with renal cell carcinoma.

CDR3 DNA sequence: TGTGCCTGGAGTACAGGGAAGGTCGGGGCCAACGTCCTGACTTTC. Translated, it gives CAWSTGKVGANVLTF. The chain couples TRBV30 to TRBJ2-6; possible D gene TRBD1, 6 bases. The length of the CDR3 is 15 residues. V lost 2 bases, J lost 4 bases, and 12 bases lay in between. Germline V gene lookup returns CDR1 GTSNPN and CDR2 SVGIG (reference sequence).

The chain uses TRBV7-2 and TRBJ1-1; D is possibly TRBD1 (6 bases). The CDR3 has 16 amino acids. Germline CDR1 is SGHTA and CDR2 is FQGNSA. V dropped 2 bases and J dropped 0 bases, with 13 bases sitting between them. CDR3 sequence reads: CASSLRWGGMNTEAFF. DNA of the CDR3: TGTGCCAGCAGCTTAAGATGGGGGGGCATGAACACTGAAGCTTTCTTT.

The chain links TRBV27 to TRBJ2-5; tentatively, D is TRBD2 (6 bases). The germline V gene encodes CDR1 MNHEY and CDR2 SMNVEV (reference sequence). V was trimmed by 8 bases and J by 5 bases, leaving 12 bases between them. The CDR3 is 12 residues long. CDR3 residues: CASWTIPETQYF. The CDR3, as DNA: TGTGCCAGCTGGACTATTCCCGAGACCCAGTACTTC.

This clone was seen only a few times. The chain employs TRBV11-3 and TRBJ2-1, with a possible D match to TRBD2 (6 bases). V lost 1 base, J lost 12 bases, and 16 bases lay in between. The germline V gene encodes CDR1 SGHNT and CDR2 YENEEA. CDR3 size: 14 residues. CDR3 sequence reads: CASSLGVRDSGQFF. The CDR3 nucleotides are TGTGCCAGCAGCTTAGGCGTGAGGGACTCGGGGCAGTTCTTC.

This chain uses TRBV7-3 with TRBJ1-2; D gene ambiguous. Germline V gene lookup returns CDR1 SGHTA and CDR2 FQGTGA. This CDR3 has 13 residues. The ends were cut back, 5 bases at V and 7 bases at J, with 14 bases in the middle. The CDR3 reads CASSQGRISGYTF. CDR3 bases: TGTGCCAGCAGCCAAGGACGTATTTCTGGCTACACCTTC.

Here the CDR3 reads CASNTPEGGRNTIYF. In DNA form, the CDR3 reads TGTGCCAGCAACACCCCCGAGGGTGGCAGAAACACCATATATTTT. This chain connects TRBV9 to TRBJ1-3; D call uncertain. This CDR3 spans 15 amino acids. Germline CDR1 SGDLS, CDR2 YYNGEE. The V end was cut by 6 bases, the J end by 5 bases, with 18 bases between.

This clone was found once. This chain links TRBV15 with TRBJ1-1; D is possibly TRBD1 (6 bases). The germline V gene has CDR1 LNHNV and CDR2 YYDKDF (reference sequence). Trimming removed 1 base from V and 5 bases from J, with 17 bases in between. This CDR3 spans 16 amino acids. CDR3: CATSRAFGQPGTEAFF. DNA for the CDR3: TGTGCCACCAGCAGAGCTTTTGGACAGCCGGGGACTGAAGCTTTCTTT.

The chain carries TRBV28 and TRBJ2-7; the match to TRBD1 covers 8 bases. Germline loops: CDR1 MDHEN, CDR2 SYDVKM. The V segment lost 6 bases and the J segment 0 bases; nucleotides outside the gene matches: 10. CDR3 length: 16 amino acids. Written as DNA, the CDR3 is TGTGCCAGCAGCCTTCGTAGGACAGGGTCCTCCTACGAGCAGTACTTC. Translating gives CASSLRRTGSSYEQYF.

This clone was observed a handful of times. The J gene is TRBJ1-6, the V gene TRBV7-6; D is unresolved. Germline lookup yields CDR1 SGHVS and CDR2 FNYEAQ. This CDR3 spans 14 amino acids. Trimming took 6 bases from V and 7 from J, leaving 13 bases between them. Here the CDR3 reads CASSLVEGNSPLHF. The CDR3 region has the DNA TGTGCCAGCAGTCTCGTGGAGGGAAATTCACCCCTCCACTTT.

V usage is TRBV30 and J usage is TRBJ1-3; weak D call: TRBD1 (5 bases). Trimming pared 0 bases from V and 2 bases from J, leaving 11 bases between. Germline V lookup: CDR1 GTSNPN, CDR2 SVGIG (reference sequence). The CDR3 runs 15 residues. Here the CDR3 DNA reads TGTGCCTGGAGTGTAAACGTGGGGGCTGGAAACACCATATATTTT. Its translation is CAWSVNVGAGNTIYF.

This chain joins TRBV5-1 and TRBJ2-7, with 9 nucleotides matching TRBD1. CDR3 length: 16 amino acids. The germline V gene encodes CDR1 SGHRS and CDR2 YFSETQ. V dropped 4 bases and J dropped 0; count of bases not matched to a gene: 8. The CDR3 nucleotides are TGCGCCAGCAGCGAACAGGGGGCGCGAGGCTCCTACGAGCAGTACTTC. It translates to CASSEQGARGSYEQYF.